This T cell receptor beta chain was obtained from a study of cytomegalovirus exposure and HLA in healthy donors. Study overall: One earlier analysis, a look at around 170 million T cells, found almost 120 million unique TCR beta sequences. Of some 400 genotyped donors, approximately 84% clustered with self-reported Caucasian donors. Whole-study results and caveats: Analysis performed later found roughly 18,000 TCR beta sequences associated with HLA alleles at 0.05 false discovery rate.

Primers for the PCR totalled 60 Vbeta and 13 Jbeta. Authors' processing steps: A follow-up analysis tallied around 80 million unique TCR beta chains, some 11 million shared. Assay: immunoSEQ multiplex PCR; the TCRdb copy retains only in-frame clones and omits some. That table is the source of V, J and clone size, and D and trimming were worked out from the DNA. The sample totals over 70,000 clones. Points on this clone: Its antigen remains unidentified.

Germline values: CDR1 MNHNS, CDR2 SASEGT. Germline trimming cut 8 bases from V and 5 bases from J; bases unmatched to any gene: 9. The CDR3 is 14 residues long. The chain has TRBV6-1 and TRBJ2-7; 10 nucleotides match TRBD2. The TCR sequence derives from a woman in her thirties or forties in good health and CMV-seropositive. The sample taken for sequencing was PBMCs. The CDR3 region is CASSPSGRINEQYF. CDR3 bases: TGTGCCAGCTCCCCTAGCGGGAGAATTAACGAGCAGTACTTC.